This section outlines one TCR beta chain sequence together with its context. This clone showed up just once. Its antigen specificity is not known. No base qualities exist here, and no much larger clone lies one base off it. CDR1 and CDR2 (LGHNA, YSLEER) derive from the germline V gene. Trimming removed 4 bases from V and 0 bases from J, leaving 14 bases between the germline ends. Measured from the cysteine to the phenylalanine, the CDR3 is 16 residues long. Only the CDR3 DNA stays, 48 bases, in frame from base 1. This specimen comes from a study of chemoradiotherapy in HPV16-positive cancers (dated 2022 in TCRdb). Concerning the study at large: Functional T-cell assays on cells from two HPV16-positive patients defined candidate HPV-specific T-cell clones and common TCR motifs. Whether T-cell immunity against the HPV oncoproteins E6 and E7 changes during chemoradiotherapy and whether survival is affected by this immunity were examined in the study. The candidate HPV-specific TCRs and motifs were then tracked in TCR repertoires from 80 to 95 patients with HPV-related cancers.

Repertoires were sampled multiple times during chemoradiotherapy, which allowed clonal expansion in the tumor microenvironment to be followed. Results and caveats for the whole study, not just this receptor: The functional definition of HPV-specific T cells came from only a couple of HPV16-positive patients, and the survival association was reported for HPV16-positive patients. Expansion of candidate HPV-specific clones and E7-related TCR motifs was observed in the tumor microenvironment during treatment, whereas no such expansion was observed for non-HPV-specific T cells. In HPV16-positive patients, expansion of HPV-responsive T cells during chemoradiotherapy was associated with improved recurrence-free survival.

Preparation of the library involved the immunoSEQ multiplex PCR assay. This immuneACCESS table, as held by TCRdb, lists in-frame sequences with V and J called but not all clones. Of the missing ones, under half trace to an unresolved V gene in checked studies; the others have no known cause. For this sample there are about 53,000 clones; more than 90% appear just once. The ten largest clones represent more than 3% of the sample. The origin of this receptor is a human donor with HPV-associated anogenital cancer. The sequence is built from TRBV4-3 and TRBJ2-3; a weak D assignment points to TRBD1 (6 bases agree). The source was blood, collected from a patient who underwent chemoradiotherapy. For the CDR3, the sequence is CASSLATGSSTDTQYF. The DNA is as follows: TGCGCCAGCAGCCTCGCGACAGGTTCTAGCACAGATACGCAGTATTTT.